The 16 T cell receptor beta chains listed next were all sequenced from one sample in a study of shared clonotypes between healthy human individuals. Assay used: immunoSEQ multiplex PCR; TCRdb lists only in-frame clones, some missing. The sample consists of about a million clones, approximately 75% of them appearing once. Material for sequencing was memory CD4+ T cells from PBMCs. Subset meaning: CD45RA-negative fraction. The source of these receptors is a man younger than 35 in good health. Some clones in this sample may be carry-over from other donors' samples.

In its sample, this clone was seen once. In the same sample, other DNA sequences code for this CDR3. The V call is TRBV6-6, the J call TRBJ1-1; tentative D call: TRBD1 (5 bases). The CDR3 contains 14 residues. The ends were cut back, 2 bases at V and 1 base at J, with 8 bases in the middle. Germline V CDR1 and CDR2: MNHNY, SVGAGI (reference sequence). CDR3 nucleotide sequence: TGTGCCAGCAGTTACGGGGGAAAGAACACTGAAGCTTTCTTT. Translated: CASSYGGKNTEAFF.

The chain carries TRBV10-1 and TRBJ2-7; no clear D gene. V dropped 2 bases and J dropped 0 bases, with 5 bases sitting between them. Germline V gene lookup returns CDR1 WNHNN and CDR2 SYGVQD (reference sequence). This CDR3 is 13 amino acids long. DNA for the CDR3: TGCGCCAGCAGTGAGGGGATCTCCTACGAGCAGTACTTC. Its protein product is CASSEGISYEQYF.

The DNA for the CDR3 is TGCGCCAGCAGGTACACTCACACCGGGGAGCTGTTTTTT. Translating gives CASRYTHTGELFF. This chain joins TRBV4-1 and TRBJ2-2; D remains unclear. The CDR3 covers 13 residues. V was trimmed by 6 bases and J by 3 bases, leaving 8 bases between them. CDR1 is MGHRA, CDR2 YSYEKL, per germline.

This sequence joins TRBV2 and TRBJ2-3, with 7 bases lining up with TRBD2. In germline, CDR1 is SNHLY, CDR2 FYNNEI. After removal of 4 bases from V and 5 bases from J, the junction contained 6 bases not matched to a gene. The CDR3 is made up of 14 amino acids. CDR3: CASSAGGGGDTQYF. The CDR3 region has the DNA TGTGCCAGCAGTGCCGGTGGCGGGGGAGATACGCAGTATTTT.

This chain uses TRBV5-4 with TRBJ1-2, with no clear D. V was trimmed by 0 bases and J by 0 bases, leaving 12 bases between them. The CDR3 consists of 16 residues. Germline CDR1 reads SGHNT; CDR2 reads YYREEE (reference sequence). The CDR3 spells CASSLASGKANYGYTF. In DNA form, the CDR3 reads TGTGCCAGCAGCTTGGCCAGTGGGAAAGCTAACTATGGCTACACCTTC.

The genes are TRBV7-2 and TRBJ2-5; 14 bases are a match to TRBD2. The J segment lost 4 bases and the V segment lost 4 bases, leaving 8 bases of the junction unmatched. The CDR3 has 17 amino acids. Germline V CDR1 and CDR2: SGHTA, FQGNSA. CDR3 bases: TGTGCCAGCAGCTCATCCTACGGACTAGCGGGAGGAGAGACCCAGTACTTC. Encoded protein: CASSSSYGLAGGETQYF.

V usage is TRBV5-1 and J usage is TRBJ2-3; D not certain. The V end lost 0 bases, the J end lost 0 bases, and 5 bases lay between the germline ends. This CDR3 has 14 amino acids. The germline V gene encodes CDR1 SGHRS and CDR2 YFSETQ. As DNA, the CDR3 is TGCGCCAGCAGCTTGGAGCCTAGCACAGATACGCAGTATTTT. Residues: CASSLEPSTDTQYF.

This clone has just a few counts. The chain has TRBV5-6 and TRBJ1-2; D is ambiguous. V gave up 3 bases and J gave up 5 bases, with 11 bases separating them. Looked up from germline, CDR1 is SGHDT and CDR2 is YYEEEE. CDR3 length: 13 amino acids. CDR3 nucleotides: TGTGCCAGCAGCTCAACACCAGCTTATGGCTACACCTTC. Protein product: CASSSTPAYGYTF.

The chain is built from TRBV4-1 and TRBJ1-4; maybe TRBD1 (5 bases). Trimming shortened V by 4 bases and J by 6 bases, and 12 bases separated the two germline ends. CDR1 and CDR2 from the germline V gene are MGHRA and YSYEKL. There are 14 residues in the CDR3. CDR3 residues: CASSPGGADEKLFF. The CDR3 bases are TGCGCCAGCAGCCCAGGAGGGGCTGATGAAAAACTGTTTTTT.

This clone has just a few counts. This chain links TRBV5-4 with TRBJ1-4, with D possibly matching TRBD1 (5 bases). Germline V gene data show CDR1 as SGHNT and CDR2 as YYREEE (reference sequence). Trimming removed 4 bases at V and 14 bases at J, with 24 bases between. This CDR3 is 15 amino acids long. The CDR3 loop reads CASSPGTEKMKRLFF. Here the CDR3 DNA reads TGTGCCAGCAGCCCAGGGACGGAAAAAATGAAAAGGCTGTTTTTT.

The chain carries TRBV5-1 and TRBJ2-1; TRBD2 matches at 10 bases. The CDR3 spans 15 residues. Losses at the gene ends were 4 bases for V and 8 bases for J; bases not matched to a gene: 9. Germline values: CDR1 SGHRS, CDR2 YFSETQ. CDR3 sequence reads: CASSPVSGRAHEQFF. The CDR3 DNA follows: TGCGCCAGCAGCCCAGTCAGCGGGAGGGCCCATGAGCAGTTCTTC.

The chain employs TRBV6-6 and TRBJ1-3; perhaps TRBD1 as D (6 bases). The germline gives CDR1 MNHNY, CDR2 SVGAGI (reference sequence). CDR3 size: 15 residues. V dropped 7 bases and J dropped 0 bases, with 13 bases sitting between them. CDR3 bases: TGTGCCAGCACCATACAGGGATACTCTGGAAACACCATATATTTT. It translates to CASTIQGYSGNTIYF.

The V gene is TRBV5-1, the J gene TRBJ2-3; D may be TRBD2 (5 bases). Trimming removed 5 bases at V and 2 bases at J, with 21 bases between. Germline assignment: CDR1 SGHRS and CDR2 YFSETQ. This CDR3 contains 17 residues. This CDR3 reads CASRRERAEAITDTQYF. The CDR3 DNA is TGCGCCAGCAGGAGGGAAAGAGCGGAGGCCATCACAGATACGCAGTATTTT.

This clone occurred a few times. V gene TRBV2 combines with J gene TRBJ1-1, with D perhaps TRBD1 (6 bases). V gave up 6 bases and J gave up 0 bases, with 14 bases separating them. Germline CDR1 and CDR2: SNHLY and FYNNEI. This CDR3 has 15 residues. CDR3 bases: TGTGCCAGCAGGAGACAGGCCCCCATGAACACTGAAGCTTTCTTT. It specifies CASRRQAPMNTEAFF. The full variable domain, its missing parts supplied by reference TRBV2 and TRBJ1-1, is EPEVTQTPSHQVTQMGQEVILRCVPISNHLYFYWYRQILGQKVEFLVSFYNNEISEKSEIFDDQFSVERPDGSNFTLKIRSTKLEDSAMYFCASRRQAPMNTEAFFGQGTRLTVV.

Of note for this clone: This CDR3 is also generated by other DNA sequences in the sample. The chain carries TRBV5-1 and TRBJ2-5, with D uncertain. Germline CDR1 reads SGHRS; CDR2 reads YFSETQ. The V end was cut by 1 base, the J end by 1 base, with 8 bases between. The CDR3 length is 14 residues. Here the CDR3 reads CASSLLTAQETQYF. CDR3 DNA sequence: TGCGCCAGCAGCTTGTTAACAGCCCAAGAGACCCAGTACTTC. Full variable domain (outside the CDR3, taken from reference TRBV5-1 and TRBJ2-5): KAGVTQTPRYLIKTRGQQVTLSCSPISGHRSVSWYQQTPGQGLQFLFEYFSETQRNKGNFPGRFSGRQFSNSRSEMNVSTLELGDSALYLCASSLLTAQETQYFGPGTRLLVL.

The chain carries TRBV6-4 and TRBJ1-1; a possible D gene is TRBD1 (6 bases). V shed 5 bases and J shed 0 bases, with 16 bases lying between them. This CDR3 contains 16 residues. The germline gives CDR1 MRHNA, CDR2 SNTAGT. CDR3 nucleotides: TGTGCCAGCAGTCCAATTTACAGGGAGCTGAACACTGAAGCTTTCTTT. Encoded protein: CASSPIYRELNTEAFF.